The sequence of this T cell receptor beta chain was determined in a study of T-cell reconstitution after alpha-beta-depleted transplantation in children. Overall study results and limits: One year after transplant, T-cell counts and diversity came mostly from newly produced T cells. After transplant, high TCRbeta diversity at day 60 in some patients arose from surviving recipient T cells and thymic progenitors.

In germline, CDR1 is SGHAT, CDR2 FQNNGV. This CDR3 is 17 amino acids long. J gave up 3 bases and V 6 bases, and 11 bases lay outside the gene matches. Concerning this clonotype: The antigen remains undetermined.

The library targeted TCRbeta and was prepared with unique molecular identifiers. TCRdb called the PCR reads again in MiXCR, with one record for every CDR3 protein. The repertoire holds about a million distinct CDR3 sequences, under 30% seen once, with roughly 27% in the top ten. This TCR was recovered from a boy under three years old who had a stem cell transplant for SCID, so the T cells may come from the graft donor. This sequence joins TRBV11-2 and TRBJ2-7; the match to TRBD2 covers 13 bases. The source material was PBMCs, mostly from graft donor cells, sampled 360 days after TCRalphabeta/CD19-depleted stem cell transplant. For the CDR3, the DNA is TGTGCCAGCAGTCGTAGACTAGCGGGGGGCTTATACTACGAGCAGTACTTC. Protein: CASSRRLAGGLYYEQYF.